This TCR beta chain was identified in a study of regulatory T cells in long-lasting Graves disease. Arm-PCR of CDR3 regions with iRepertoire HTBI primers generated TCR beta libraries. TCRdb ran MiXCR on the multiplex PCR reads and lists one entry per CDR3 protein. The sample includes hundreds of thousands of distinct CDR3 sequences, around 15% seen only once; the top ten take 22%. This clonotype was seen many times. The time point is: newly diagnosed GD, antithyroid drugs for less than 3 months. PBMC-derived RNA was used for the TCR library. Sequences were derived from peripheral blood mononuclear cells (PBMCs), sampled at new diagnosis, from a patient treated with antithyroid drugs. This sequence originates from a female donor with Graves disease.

The CDR3 loop reads CSARDIETQYF. For the CDR3, the DNA is TGCAGTGCTAGAGATATCGAGACCCAGTACTTC. The chain carries TRBV20-1 and TRBJ2-5; no reliable D call. The CDR3 sequence is 11 residues long. The germline V gene encodes CDR1 DFQATT and CDR2 SNEGSKA (reference sequence). V gave up 0 bases and J gave up 5 bases, with 4 bases separating them.